Listed here are 21 T cell receptor beta chains from one sample, sequenced in a study of memory CD4+ T cells and cytomegalovirus serostatus (dated by TCRdb to about 2019). The method behind the library was the immunoSEQ multiplex PCR assay. Sourced from immuneACCESS, this table was stored by TCRdb with only in-frame sequences that have V and J called. A share of the clones is absent; for the studies checked, an unresolved V gene accounts for under half, and the remainder has no known explanation. The table for this sample lists tens of thousands of clones; around 77% of them were counted only once. Roughly 0.94% of the sample is held by the ten biggest clonotypes. Single viable CD3+CD4+CD8-CD45RO+ cells were sorted as memory CD4+ T cells on a FACSAria II. Sequencing was done on a sample of memory CD4+ T cells from blood. The receptors shown here come from an adult in good health and CMV-seronegative.

This clone occurred a few times. J is TRBJ1-2 and V is TRBV4-2; no clear D. Trimming removed 1 base from V and 2 bases from J, with 11 bases in between. The CDR3 has 15 residues. Germline V gene data show CDR1 as LGHNA and CDR2 as YNFKEQ. The CDR3 is CASSQAGSRNYGYTF. Written as DNA, the CDR3 is TGTGCCAGCAGCCAAGCAGGATCTCGAAACTATGGCTACACCTTC.

This clone came up once. The rearrangement uses TRBV5-1 and TRBJ1-1, with D perhaps TRBD1 (6 bases). There are 14 residues in the CDR3. V was trimmed by 2 bases and J by 7 bases, leaving 15 bases between them. Germline CDR1 SGHRS, CDR2 YFSETQ. The chain's CDR3 is CASSFGGEGHEAFF. CDR3 nucleotide sequence: TGCGCCAGCAGCTTTGGGGGAGAGGGACATGAAGCTTTCTTT.

This chain's CDR3 is CASSESGGPFYEQYF. In DNA form, the CDR3 reads TGTGCCAGCAGCGAGAGCGGGGGTCCTTTCTACGAGCAGTACTTC. This chain joins TRBV2 and TRBJ2-7, with TRBD2 matching 8 bases. Germline V CDR1 and CDR2: SNHLY, FYNNEI. V gave up 6 bases and J gave up 3 bases; unmatched junction bases: 10. CDR3 length: 15 residues.

This clone showed up just once. The V call is TRBV11-2, the J call TRBJ2-3, with TRBD1 matching 7 bases. CDR3 length: 15 amino acids. Germline V CDR1 and CDR2: SGHAT, FQNNGV. Trimming removed 5 bases from V and 8 bases from J; junction bases left unmatched: 13. CDR3 sequence reads: CASSPGGTEGGTQYF. The CDR3 DNA sequence: TGTGCCAGCAGCCCAGGTGGGACAGAAGGCGGTACGCAGTATTTT. The full variable domain, completed using reference TRBV11-2 and TRBJ2-3, is EAGVAQSPRYKIIEKRQSVAFWCNPISGHATLYWYQQILGQGPKLLIQFQNNGVVDDSQLPKDRFSAERLKGVDSTLKIQPAKLEDSAVYLCASSPGGTEGGTQYFGPGTRLTVL.

The J gene is TRBJ1-6, the V gene TRBV2; no clear D. V dropped 7 bases and J dropped 7 bases, with 8 bases sitting between them. The CDR3 has 12 residues. CDR1 SNHLY and CDR2 FYNNEI come from the germline V gene. Here the CDR3 reads CASTADNSPLHF. CDR3 nucleotides: TGTGCCAGCACCGCGGACAATTCACCCCTCCACTTT.

V gene TRBV5-6 combines with J gene TRBJ2-1, with 15 bases fitting TRBD2. The CDR3 is 17 amino acids. Germline V lookup: CDR1 SGHDT, CDR2 YYEEEE. Trimming removed 2 bases from V and 4 bases from J; junction bases left unmatched: 4. The CDR3 DNA reads as TGTGCCAGCAGCTTCGAGGGACTAGCGGGGGGTTACAATGAGCAGTTCTTC. This encodes CASSFEGLAGGYNEQFF.

The chain carries TRBV11-1 and TRBJ1-2; D is perhaps TRBD1 (5 bases). The CDR3 is 12 residues long. In germline, CDR1 is SGHAT, CDR2 FQDESV (reference sequence). Trimming took 5 bases from V and 4 from J, leaving 8 bases between them. CDR3 DNA sequence: TGTGCCAGCAGCCTTAGGGGCTATGGCTACACCTTC. Translated, it gives CASSLRGYGYTF.

This clone showed up just once. This chain links TRBV5-8 with TRBJ2-1; 8 nucleotides align to TRBD1. The V gene end was trimmed by 4 bases and the J gene end by 5 bases; junction bases not matched to a gene: 5. CDR1 is SGHTS and CDR2 is YDEGEE in the germline V gene. The CDR3 has 14 amino acids. CDR3 DNA: TGTGCCAGCAGCCTGGGACAGGCAGACAATGAGCAGTTCTTC. This translates into CASSLGQADNEQFF.

This clone was observed a handful of times. The chain joins TRBV30 to TRBJ2-5; 7 bases are a match to TRBD1. Losses at the gene ends were 2 bases for V and 0 bases for J; bases not matched to a gene: 9. Germline V CDR1 and CDR2: GTSNPN, SVGIG (reference sequence). The CDR3 loop spans 16 amino acids. The CDR3 coding sequence is TGTGCCTGGAGTCCACTCCAGACAGGGTACCAAGAGACCCAGTACTTC. Its translation is CAWSPLQTGYQETQYF. Together with reference TRBV30 and TRBJ2-5, the CDR3 gives the full variable domain: SQTIHQWPATLVQPVGSPLSLECTVEGTSNPNLYWYRQAAGRGLQLLFYSVGIGQISSEVPQNLSASRPQDRQFILSSKKLLLSDSGFYLCAWSPLQTGYQETQYFGPGTRLLVL.

The V call is TRBV10-3, the J call TRBJ1-2, with D possibly TRBD1 on 5 matching bases. The germline gives CDR1 ENHRY, CDR2 SYGVKD. The CDR3 spans 14 residues. The germline V and J ends were trimmed by 0 bases and 6 bases, with 11 bases remaining between them. CDR3 residues: CAISESQGTDGYTF. Here the CDR3 DNA reads TGTGCCATCAGTGAGTCTCAGGGTACGGATGGCTACACCTTC.

The V call is TRBV18, the J call TRBJ1-6; D uncertain. Trimming removed 6 bases from V and 0 bases from J, with 6 bases in between. Looked up from germline, CDR1 is KGHSH and CDR2 is LQKENI. This CDR3 region has 14 residues. The chain's CDR3 is CASSPSSYNSPLHF. CDR3 DNA: TGTGCCAGCTCGCCTAGCTCCTATAATTCACCCCTCCACTTT.

The chain employs TRBV5-4 and TRBJ2-7; TRBD2 aligns across 15 bases. The germline V gene has CDR1 SGHNT and CDR2 YYREEE (reference sequence). V gave up 5 bases and J gave up 0 bases; unmatched junction bases: 6. The CDR3 extends over 17 amino acids. CDR3 sequence reads: CASSRTSGRVYSYEQYF. The DNA for the CDR3 is TGTGCCAGCAGTAGGACTAGCGGGAGGGTGTACTCCTACGAGCAGTACTTC.

The chain uses TRBV9 and TRBJ2-3; the match to TRBD2 covers 7 bases. The length of the CDR3 is 15 residues. J was trimmed by 10 bases and V by 0 bases; bases with no gene match: 11. In germline, CDR1 is SGDLS, CDR2 YYNGEE. Here the CDR3 reads CASSVAGRGEVAQYF. CDR3 nucleotide sequence: TGTGCCAGCAGCGTAGCGGGTCGGGGGGAAGTTGCGCAGTATTTT.

The chain carries TRBV7-9 and TRBJ2-3, with D possibly TRBD2 on 6 matching bases. This CDR3 contains 17 residues. V shed 1 base and J shed 0 bases, with 14 bases lying between them. CDR1 is SEHNR, CDR2 FQNEAQ, per germline (reference sequence). The CDR3 DNA is TGTGCCAGCAGCTTAGGGCGTAGCGGCGAAAGCACAGATACGCAGTATTTT. Its translation is CASSLGRSGESTDTQYF.

In this sample, this clone turned up once. The genes are TRBV10-3 and TRBJ2-2; maybe TRBD2 (5 bases). Germline CDR1 is ENHRY and CDR2 is SYGVKD. The CDR3 covers 16 residues. Trimming left V 2 bases short and J 6 bases short, with 16 bases between. This CDR3 reads CAISEAGVRMAGELFF. In nucleotides, the CDR3 is TGTGCCATCAGTGAGGCCGGGGTTCGGATGGCCGGGGAGCTGTTTTTT.

In its sample, this clone was seen once. V and J are TRBV6-4 and TRBJ2-6; D unresolved. Trimming pared 6 bases from V and 0 bases from J, leaving 9 bases between. This CDR3 has 15 amino acids. The germline V gene has CDR1 MRHNA and CDR2 SNTAGT. The DNA of the CDR3 is TGTGCCAGCAGCCCCGACCACTCTGGGGCCAACGTCCTGACTTTC. Its protein product is CASSPDHSGANVLTF.

This clone was seen more than once but under ten times. The chain employs TRBV30 and TRBJ1-4, with 7 bases lining up with TRBD1. CDR3 length: 14 residues. In germline, CDR1 is GTSNPN, CDR2 SVGIG (reference sequence). J was trimmed by 4 bases and V by 2 bases; bases with no gene match: 4. DNA for the CDR3: TGTGCCTGGAGTTTAGGGGGCCGTAATGAAAAACTGTTTTTT. This encodes CAWSLGGRNEKLFF.

The genes are TRBV10-2 and TRBJ2-3; 8 nucleotides line up with TRBD2. The CDR3 loop spans 13 amino acids. Looked up from germline, CDR1 is WSHSY and CDR2 is SAAADI. Germline trimming cut 4 bases from V and 6 bases from J; bases unmatched to any gene: 3. The CDR3 sequence: CASSVLAGDTQYF. The CDR3 DNA sequence: TGCGCCAGCAGTGTCCTAGCGGGTGATACGCAGTATTTT.

The chain joins TRBV30 to TRBJ2-1, with 11 nucleotides matching TRBD2. There are 13 residues in the CDR3. V lost 3 bases to trimming and J lost 10 bases; unmatched junction nucleotides: 5. Germline-derived CDR1 and CDR2 are GTSNPN and SVGIG (reference sequence). The CDR3 reads CAWSGTSGSEQFF. DNA of the CDR3: TGTGCCTGGAGCGGGACTAGCGGATCCGAGCAGTTCTTC.

CDR3 region: CASSEGYGYTF. The CDR3 coding sequence is TGTGCCAGCAGTGAAGGTTATGGCTACACCTTC. The rearrangement joins TRBV2 to TRBJ1-2; D not resolved. The V end was cut by 1 base, the J end by 5 bases, with 2 bases between. Germline V gene sequence: CDR1 SNHLY, CDR2 FYNNEI. The CDR3 extends over 11 amino acids.

In this sample, this clone turned up a few times. The J gene is TRBJ1-6, the V gene TRBV7-3; D may be TRBD1 (5 bases). From germline, CDR1 is SGHTA and CDR2 FQGTGA. Trimming left V 2 bases short and J 11 bases short, with 16 bases between. The CDR3 length is 15 residues. The CDR3 reads CASSLGQEGYAPLHF. The CDR3 nucleotides are TGTGCCAGCAGCTTAGGTCAGGAGGGGTATGCACCCCTCCACTTT.